This TCR beta chain was identified in a study of control samples from healthy donors and cancer patients. The CDR3 spans 14 residues. Germline V gene lookup returns CDR1 SGHTA and CDR2 FQGTGA. Trimming removed 2 bases at V and 3 bases at J, with 11 bases between. Libraries were prepared by immunoSEQ multiplex PCR; TCRdb keeps only in-frame clonotypes and omits some of them. The data show about 94,000 clones, roughly nine tenths seen once. This rearrangement joins TRBV7-3 to TRBJ2-7; the D is unclear. This TCR was sampled from a young woman in good health. The sample was blood. CDR3 loop: CASSLAASNYEQYF. The CDR3 DNA reads TGTGCCAGCAGCTTAGCCGCCAGTAACTACGAGCAGTACTTC.